The 29 T cell receptor beta chains below were found in one sample sequenced in a study of identical twins. Via MiXCR, TCRdb re-called the 5' RACE reads, giving one row per CDR3 protein. The sample includes 450,000 or so distinct CDR3 sequences, over 12% of them seen just once. These records were also assigned to another study, of yellow fever vaccine responses in identical twins.

The sequencing sample was made of CD4+ T cells sorted from blood. These receptors originate from a woman aged 18-29 years in good health.

This clonotype was seen a handful of times. V is TRBV19 and J is TRBJ2-3; maybe TRBD1 (7 bases). Germline V gene lookup returns CDR1 LNHDA and CDR2 SQIVND (reference sequence). The V gene lost 5 bases and the J gene lost 3 bases, with 18 bases spanning the gap. The CDR3 is made up of 16 amino acids. The CDR3 sequence: CASSLSAAGGTDTQYF. DNA of the CDR3: TGTGCCAGTAGTTTGAGTGCGGCAGGGGGGACAGATACGCAGTATTTT.

The chain recombines TRBV3-1 with TRBJ2-6; no clear D. With 1 base removed from V and 3 bases from J, the gap between germline ends came to 7 bases. This CDR3 has 15 amino acids. From germline, CDR1 is LGHDT and CDR2 YNNKEL (reference sequence). CDR3 bases: TGTGCCAGCAGCCAAGCCGTAGGTGGGGCCAACGTCCTGACTTTC. It specifies CASSQAVGGANVLTF.

The J gene is TRBJ2-4, the V gene TRBV5-1, with D unresolved. Looked up from germline, CDR1 is SGHRS and CDR2 is YFSETQ. The ends were cut back, 4 bases at V and 5 bases at J, with 16 bases in the middle. The CDR3 has 15 residues. The CDR3 protein is CASSPLTGGENIQYF. The DNA of the CDR3 is TGCGCCAGCAGCCCCCTCACTGGTGGTGAAAACATTCAGTACTTC.

The chain joins TRBV7-9 to TRBJ1-2, with D possibly matching TRBD1 (5 bases). Germline V gives CDR1 SEHNR, CDR2 FQNEAQ (reference sequence). V lost 5 bases and J 0 bases, leaving 13 bases between the germline ends. The length of the CDR3 is 15 residues. Here the CDR3 DNA reads TGTGCCAGCAGCGTTCTGACAGCCGCTAACTATGGCTACACCTTC. Encoded protein: CASSVLTAANYGYTF.

The chain uses TRBV4-2 and TRBJ2-1; D remains unclear. Between the trimmed V and J ends, which lost 4 bases and 5 bases, there was a span of 18 bases. CDR1 is LGHNA and CDR2 is YNFKEQ in the germline V gene. CDR3 size: 16 residues. The CDR3 loop is CASSLPKKPGHNEQFF. CDR3 nucleotides: TGTGCCAGCAGCCTCCCAAAAAAGCCGGGTCACAATGAGCAGTTCTTC.

This chain joins TRBV27 and TRBJ1-5; a possible D gene is TRBD1 (5 bases). The germline V and J ends were trimmed by 7 bases and 3 bases, with 19 bases remaining between them. This CDR3 spans 16 amino acids. Germline values: CDR1 MNHEY, CDR2 SMNVEV (reference sequence). CDR3 in DNA: TGTGCCAGCAAGTTAACAGGATCTCTAGCCAATCAGCCCCAGCATTTT. It encodes CASKLTGSLANQPQHF.

This sequence joins TRBV20-1 and TRBJ1-1; D call uncertain. This CDR3 has 12 residues. Germline CDR1 and CDR2: DFQATT and SNEGSKA (reference sequence). V was pared by 5 bases and J by 4 bases, with 11 bases between. The CDR3 loop is CSAPARVTEAFF. For the CDR3, the DNA is TGCAGTGCTCCCGCTCGTGTCACTGAAGCTTTCTTT.

This clonotype was seen more than once but under ten times. This chain uses TRBV6-6 with TRBJ2-3; D call uncertain. CDR3 length equals 13 residues. CDR1 MNHNY and CDR2 SVGAGI come from the germline V gene (reference sequence). V lost 5 bases and J 5 bases, leaving 11 bases between the germline ends. The CDR3 loop is CASSLTAEDTQYF. DNA for the CDR3: TGTGCCAGCAGTCTCACAGCCGAAGATACGCAGTATTTT.

The chain uses TRBV18 and TRBJ2-3, with a weak D call TRBD1 (5 bases). Germline values: CDR1 KGHSH, CDR2 LQKENI. CDR3 length: 15 residues. V lost 1 base, J lost 5 bases, and 13 bases lay in between. This CDR3 reads CASSPRTGIGDTQYF. CDR3 sequence (DNA): TGTGCCAGCTCACCACGAACAGGTATTGGAGATACGCAGTATTTT.

Details on this clonotype: A single base separates this from a much larger clone, so it may be a read error. The CDR3 DNA reads as TGTGCCAGCAGCTTACAGGTCACTGAAGCTTTCTTT. It codes for CASSLQVTEAFF. The rearrangement links TRBV7-9 to TRBJ1-1; D gene ambiguous. CDR3 length: 12 residues. CDR1 is SEHNR and CDR2 is FQNEAQ in the germline V gene (reference sequence). V lost 2 bases and J 4 bases, leaving 5 bases between the germline ends.

This rearrangement joins TRBV7-9 to TRBJ2-5; 11 bases align to TRBD1. This CDR3 region has 17 residues. Germline assignment: CDR1 SEHNR and CDR2 FQNEAQ (reference sequence). J was trimmed by 2 bases and V by 5 bases; bases with no gene match: 10. In DNA, the CDR3 is TGTGCCAGCAGCACCTTAGCGGGACAGGGGGGTCAAGAGACCCAGTACTTC. Residues: CASSTLAGQGGQETQYF. The entire variable domain, with the rest obtained from reference TRBV7-9 and TRBJ2-5, is as follows: DTGVSQNPRHKITKRGQNVTFRCDPISEHNRLYWYRQTLGQGPEFLTYFQNEAQLEKSRLLSDRFSAERPKGSFSTLEIQRTEQGDSAMYLCASSTLAGQGGQETQYFGPGTRLLVL.

J is TRBJ2-3 and V is TRBV11-2, with 11 nucleotides matching TRBD2. V lost 0 bases, J lost 2 bases, and 7 bases stayed unmatched. Germline-derived CDR1 and CDR2 are SGHAT and FQNNGV. This CDR3 is 18 amino acids long. CDR3 nucleotides: TGTGCCAGCAGCTTAGAAGGGACTAGCGGAAGACCCACAGATACGCAGTATTTT. Translating it yields CASSLEGTSGRPTDTQYF.

This clonotype was picked up a small number of times. This sequence joins TRBV29-1 and TRBJ2-2, with TRBD2 matching over 7 bases. J was trimmed by 5 bases and V by 6 bases; bases with no gene match: 9. CDR3 length: 14 residues. Germline CDR1 and CDR2: SQVTM and ANQGSEA. The CDR3 nucleotides are TGCAGCGTAATCGGGGAGGGGAGTACCGGGGAGCTGTTTTTT. It translates to CSVIGEGSTGELFF.

The V and J genes are TRBV20-1 and TRBJ1-6, with D maybe TRBD1 (5 bases). Germline-derived CDR1 and CDR2 are DFQATT and SNEGSKA (reference sequence). Trimming shortened V by 3 bases and J by 14 bases, and 17 bases separated the two germline ends. The CDR3 is made up of 13 amino acids. This chain's CDR3 is CSASPRGSGSLHF. CDR3 nucleotide sequence: TGCAGTGCTAGTCCCCGGGGCAGTGGGTCCCTCCACTTT.

About this clonotype itself: One junction end does not reproduce the germline sequence, and a read error may be involved. The chain is built from TRBV2 and TRBJ2-3; no firm D call. This CDR3 comprises 17 residues. Germline CDR1 SNHLY, CDR2 FYNNEI. CDR3 nucleotide sequence: TGTGCCATCAGTTTGAGGTCTGCCGAACTCCGCACAGATACGCAGTATTTT. It codes for CAISLRSAELRTDTQYF.

This chain uses TRBV28 with TRBJ1-6; TRBD1 might be the D (5 bases). The V end lost 10 bases, the J end lost 9 bases, and 13 bases lay between the germline ends. From germline, CDR1 is MDHEN and CDR2 SYDVKM. The CDR3 totals 12 residues. The CDR3 sequence is CAIRGDVSPLHF. The CDR3 nucleotides read TGTGCCATCCGAGGGGACGTTTCACCCCTCCACTTT.

This rearrangement joins TRBV28 to TRBJ2-1; no firm D call. Looked up from germline, CDR1 is MDHEN and CDR2 is SYDVKM. Trimming removed 2 bases from V and 1 base from J, with 9 bases in between. The CDR3 runs 15 residues. The CDR3 is CASSLLGPSYNEQFF. In DNA form, the CDR3 reads TGTGCCAGCAGTTTACTAGGGCCTTCCTACAATGAGCAGTTCTTC.

The V call is TRBV24-1, the J call TRBJ2-1, with TRBD1 matching 8 bases. V shed 5 bases, J shed 6 bases, and the junction held 14 bases outside the gene matches. Germline V gives CDR1 KGHDR, CDR2 SFDVKD. The CDR3 is 17 residues long. CDR3 region: CATSGQKPRTGPNEQFF. The CDR3 DNA sequence: TGTGCCACCAGTGGCCAAAAACCCCGGACAGGGCCCAATGAGCAGTTCTTC.

This clonotype was detected only a few times. The V call is TRBV10-3, the J call TRBJ2-1, with D perhaps TRBD1 (6 bases). Trimming left V 10 bases short and J 4 bases short, with 17 bases between. CDR3 size: 14 residues. CDR1 and CDR2 (germline): ENHRY, SYGVKD. In DNA, the CDR3 is TGTGCCACAAACCGGGACACAACGTACAATGAGCAGTTCTTC. Translation gives CATNRDTTYNEQFF.

This rearrangement joins TRBV28 to TRBJ2-6; unclear D gene. V was trimmed by 5 bases and J by 0 bases, leaving 14 bases between them. The CDR3 is made up of 17 amino acids. CDR1 is MDHEN and CDR2 is SYDVKM in the germline V gene. The CDR3 sequence is CASSNLPPGSGANVLTF. CDR3 DNA: TGTGCCAGCAGTAACCTCCCCCCGGGCTCTGGGGCCAACGTCCTGACTTTC.

The sample holds many counts of this clonotype. CDR3 sequence: CASSPGLLANYGYTF. In DNA form, the CDR3 reads TGCGCCAGCAGCCCAGGGTTACTGGCTAACTATGGCTACACCTTC. The chain recombines TRBV4-3 with TRBJ1-2; D possibly corresponds to TRBD1 (5 bases). The CDR3 is 15 amino acids. V dropped 4 bases and J dropped 0 bases, with 12 bases sitting between them. Germline V gives CDR1 LGHNA, CDR2 YSLEER.

J is TRBJ1-2 and V is TRBV28, with 7 bases fitting TRBD1. Germline values: CDR1 MDHEN, CDR2 SYDVKM. V lost 7 bases, J lost 8 bases, and 10 bases stayed unmatched. The CDR3 runs 13 residues. For the CDR3, the DNA is TGTGCCAGCACCGCGGACAGGAGGTTGGGCTACACCTTC. Translating gives CASTADRRLGYTF.

In this sample, this clonotype turned up a few times. The chain carries TRBV29-1 and TRBJ2-1; D possibly corresponds to TRBD2 (5 bases). This CDR3 contains 11 residues. The germline CDR1 and CDR2 sequences are SQVTM and ANQGSEA. V lost 4 bases and J 9 bases, leaving 10 bases between the germline ends. The CDR3 reads CSVAPSLEQFF. The CDR3 DNA reads TGCAGCGTTGCCCCTAGCCTTGAGCAGTTCTTC.

This clonotype has a handful of counts. The chain has TRBV29-1 and TRBJ2-5, with D maybe TRBD2 (7 bases). This CDR3 comprises 12 residues. With 6 bases removed from V and 4 bases from J, the gap between germline ends came to 12 bases. CDR1 is SQVTM, CDR2 ANQGSEA, per germline. The CDR3 nucleotides read TGCAGCGTAGGGAGGGGGGGAGAGACCCAGTACTTC. Its protein product is CSVGRGGETQYF.

This clonotype has only a few counts. The chain employs TRBV4-1 and TRBJ2-2; D could derive from TRBD1 or TRBD2 (5 bases each). Germline V gene sequence: CDR1 MGHRA, CDR2 YSYEKL. V was cut by 2 bases and J by 5 bases, with 15 bases left in between. This CDR3 spans 16 amino acids. CDR3 amino acids: CASSQYLGVTTGELFF. CDR3 sequence (DNA): TGCGCCAGCAGCCAATATCTGGGGGTTACGACCGGGGAGCTGTTTTTT.

The V and J genes are TRBV4-1 and TRBJ2-1, with 8 positions matching TRBD2. V was pared by 0 bases and J by 9 bases, with 10 bases of the junction left unmatched. The germline CDR1 and CDR2 sequences are MGHRA and YSYEKL. There are 16 residues in the CDR3. CDR3 protein: CASSQDGRGGLGEQFF. The CDR3 DNA reads TGCGCCAGCAGCCAAGATGGTCGGGGGGGCCTTGGTGAGCAGTTCTTC.

The V and J genes are TRBV6-5 and TRBJ2-7; 8 bases map to TRBD1. The junction had 7 bases not matched to a gene; V was cut back by 4 bases and J by 2 bases. CDR1 is MNHEY and CDR2 is SVGAGI in the germline V gene. This CDR3 is built from 15 residues. CDR3 residues: CASSSQGAIPYEQYF. In nucleotides, the CDR3 is TGTGCCAGCAGTTCGCAGGGGGCCATTCCCTACGAGCAGTACTTC.

This clonotype was observed a few times. The rearrangement links TRBV7-2 to TRBJ2-7; tentatively, D is TRBD1 (5 bases). The germline gives CDR1 SGHTA, CDR2 FQGNSA. Trimming pared 5 bases from V and 2 bases from J, leaving 13 bases between. This CDR3 region has 14 residues. The CDR3 bases are TGTGCCAGCAGCACCTATGACAGAGCCTACGAGCAGTACTTC. Its protein is CASSTYDRAYEQYF.

V gene TRBV7-9 combines with J gene TRBJ2-1, with no clear D. Germline CDR1 is SEHNR and CDR2 is FQNEAQ (reference sequence). V lost 5 bases, J lost 9 bases, and 8 bases lay in between. The CDR3 contains 11 residues. The CDR3 loop is CASSENTEQFF. The CDR3 region has the DNA TGTGCCAGCAGCGAGAATACTGAGCAGTTCTTC.